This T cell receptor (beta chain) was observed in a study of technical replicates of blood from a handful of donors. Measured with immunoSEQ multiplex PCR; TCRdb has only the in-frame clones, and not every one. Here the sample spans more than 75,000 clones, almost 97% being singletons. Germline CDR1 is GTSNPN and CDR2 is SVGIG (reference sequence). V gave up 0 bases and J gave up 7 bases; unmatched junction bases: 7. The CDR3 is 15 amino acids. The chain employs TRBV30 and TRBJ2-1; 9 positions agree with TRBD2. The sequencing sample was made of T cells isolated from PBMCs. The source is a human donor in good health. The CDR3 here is CAWSVLAGGPNEQFF. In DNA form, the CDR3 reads TGTGCCTGGAGTGTACTTGCGGGAGGGCCGAATGAGCAGTTCTTC.